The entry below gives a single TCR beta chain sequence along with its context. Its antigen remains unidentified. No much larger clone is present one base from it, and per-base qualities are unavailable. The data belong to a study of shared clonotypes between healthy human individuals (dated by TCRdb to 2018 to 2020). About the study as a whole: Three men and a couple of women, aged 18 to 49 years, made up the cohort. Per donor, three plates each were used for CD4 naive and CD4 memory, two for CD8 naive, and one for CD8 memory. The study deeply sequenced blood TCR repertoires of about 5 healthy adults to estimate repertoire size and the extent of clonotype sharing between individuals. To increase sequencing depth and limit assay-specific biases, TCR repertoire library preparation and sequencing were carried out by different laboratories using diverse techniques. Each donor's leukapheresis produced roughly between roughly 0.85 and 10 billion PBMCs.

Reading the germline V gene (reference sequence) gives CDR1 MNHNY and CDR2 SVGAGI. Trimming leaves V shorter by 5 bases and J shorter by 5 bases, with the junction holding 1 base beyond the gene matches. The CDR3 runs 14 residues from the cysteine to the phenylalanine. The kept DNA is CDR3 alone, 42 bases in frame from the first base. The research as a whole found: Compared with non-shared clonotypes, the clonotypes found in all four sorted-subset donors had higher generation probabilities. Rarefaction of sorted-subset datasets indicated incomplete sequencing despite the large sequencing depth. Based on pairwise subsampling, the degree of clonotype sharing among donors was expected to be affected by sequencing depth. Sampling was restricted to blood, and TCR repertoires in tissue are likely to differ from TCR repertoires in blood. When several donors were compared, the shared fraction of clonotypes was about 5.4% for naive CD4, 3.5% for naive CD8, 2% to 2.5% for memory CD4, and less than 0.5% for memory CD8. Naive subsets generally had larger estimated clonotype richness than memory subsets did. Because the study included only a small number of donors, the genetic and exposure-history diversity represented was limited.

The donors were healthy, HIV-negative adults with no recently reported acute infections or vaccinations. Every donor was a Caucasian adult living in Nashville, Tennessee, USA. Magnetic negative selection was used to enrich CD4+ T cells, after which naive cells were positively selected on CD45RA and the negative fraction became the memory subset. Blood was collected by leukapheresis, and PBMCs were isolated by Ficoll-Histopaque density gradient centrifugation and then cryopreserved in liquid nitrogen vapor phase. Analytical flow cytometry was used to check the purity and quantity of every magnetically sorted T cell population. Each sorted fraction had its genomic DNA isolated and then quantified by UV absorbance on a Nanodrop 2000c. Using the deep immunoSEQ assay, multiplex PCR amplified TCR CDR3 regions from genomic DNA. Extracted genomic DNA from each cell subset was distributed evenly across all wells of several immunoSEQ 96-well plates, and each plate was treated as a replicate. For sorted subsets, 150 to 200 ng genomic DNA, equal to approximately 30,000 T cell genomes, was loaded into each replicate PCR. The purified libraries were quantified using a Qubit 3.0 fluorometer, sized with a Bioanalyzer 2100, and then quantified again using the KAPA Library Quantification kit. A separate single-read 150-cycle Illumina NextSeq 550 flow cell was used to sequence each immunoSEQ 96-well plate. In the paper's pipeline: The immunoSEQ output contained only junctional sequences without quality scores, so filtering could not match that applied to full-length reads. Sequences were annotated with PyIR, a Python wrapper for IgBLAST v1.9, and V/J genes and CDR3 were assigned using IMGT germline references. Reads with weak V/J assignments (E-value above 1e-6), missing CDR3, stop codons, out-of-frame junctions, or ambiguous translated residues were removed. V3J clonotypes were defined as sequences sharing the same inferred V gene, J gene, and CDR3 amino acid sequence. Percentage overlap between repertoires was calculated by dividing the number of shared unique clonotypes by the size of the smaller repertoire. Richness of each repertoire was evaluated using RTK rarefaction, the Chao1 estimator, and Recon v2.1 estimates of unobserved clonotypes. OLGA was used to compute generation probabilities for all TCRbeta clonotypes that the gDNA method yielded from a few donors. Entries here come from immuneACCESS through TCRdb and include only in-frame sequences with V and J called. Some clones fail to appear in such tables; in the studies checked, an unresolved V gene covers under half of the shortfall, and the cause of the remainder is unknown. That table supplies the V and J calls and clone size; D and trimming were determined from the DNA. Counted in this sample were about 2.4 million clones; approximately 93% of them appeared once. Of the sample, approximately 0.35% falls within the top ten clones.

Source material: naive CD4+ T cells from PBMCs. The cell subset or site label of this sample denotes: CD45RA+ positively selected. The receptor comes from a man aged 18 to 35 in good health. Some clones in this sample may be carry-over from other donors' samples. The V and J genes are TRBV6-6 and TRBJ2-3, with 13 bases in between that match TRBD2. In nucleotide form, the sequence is TGTGCCAGCAGTAGGACTAGCGGGAGAGATACGCAGTATTTT. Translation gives CASSRTSGRDTQYF.